Listed here are 30 T cell receptor beta chains from one sample, sequenced in a study of T cells in localized non-small cell lung cancer. Sequenced by immunoSEQ multiplex PCR; TCRdb stores in-frame clones only, minus some. Of approximately 3,200 clones in the sample, 24% were seen once. Source: lung tumor tissue, taken before any cancer treatment. These receptors were obtained from a man between 40 and 75 years old with stage I lung adenocarcinoma.

The chain carries TRBV11-3 and TRBJ2-7; D is undetermined. The V end lost 3 bases, the J end lost 3 bases, and 12 bases lay between the germline ends. Per germline, CDR1 SGHNT and CDR2 YENEEA. This CDR3 has 14 amino acids. CDR3 nucleotide sequence: TGTGCCAGCAGCTTGGATATCGTAGACTACGAGCAGTACTTC. Translation gives CASSLDIVDYEQYF.

This clone was recorded a few times. V usage is TRBV6-8 and J usage is TRBJ1-3; TRBD1 is a possible D gene (5 bases). Germline V lookup: CDR1 MNHGY, CDR2 SAAAGT. The CDR3 length is 17 residues. The germline V and J ends were trimmed by 6 bases and 0 bases, with 18 bases remaining between them. The CDR3 nucleotides are TGTGCCAGCAGCCCCGGGACGTCCGAGAGCTCTGGAAACACCATATATTTT. This gives the protein CASSPGTSESSGNTIYF.

This clone was picked up a small number of times. The CDR3 sequence is CASSQDGSDQPQHF. The CDR3 DNA sequence: TGCGCCAGCAGCCAAGATGGGAGCGATCAGCCCCAGCATTTT. This rearrangement joins TRBV4-1 to TRBJ1-5; D unresolved. This CDR3 region has 14 residues. Germline V CDR1 and CDR2: MGHRA, YSYEKL. V lost 0 bases to trimming and J lost 5 bases, with 8 bases between them.

The J gene is TRBJ2-1, the V gene TRBV12-5, with TRBD1 identical over 8 bases. The CDR3 runs 14 residues. Germline assignment: CDR1 LGHNT and CDR2 FRNRAP. Trimming cost V 5 bases and J 5 bases; bases outside gene matches: 5. The CDR3 nucleotides read TGTGCTAGTGGTCCGGACAGGGCCAACAATGAGCAGTTCTTC. Encoded protein: CASGPDRANNEQFF.

In this sample, this clone turned up a few times. The V gene is TRBV11-3, the J gene TRBJ2-1; 9 bases line up with TRBD2. After removal of 4 bases from V and 6 bases from J, the junction contained 10 bases not matched to a gene. This CDR3 spans 16 amino acids. In germline, CDR1 is SGHNT, CDR2 YENEEA. CDR3 DNA sequence: TGTGCCAGCAGCTGGGGGGATTTAGCGGGAGTCAATGAGCAGTTCTTC. Its protein product is CASSWGDLAGVNEQFF.

This clone has ten or more counts. The V and J genes are TRBV11-3 and TRBJ2-3; 8 bases are shared with TRBD2. CDR1 SGHNT and CDR2 YENEEA come from the germline V gene. The length of the CDR3 is 17 residues. Trimming at V came to 3 bases and at J to 7 bases, leaving 15 bases not matched to a gene. CDR3 bases: TGTGCCAGCAGCTTCCCCCCGGGTGGGACTAGTAGGAATACGCAGTATTTT. Amino acid sequence: CASSFPPGGTSRNTQYF.

V and J are TRBV18 and TRBJ1-2; D perhaps matches TRBD1 (5 bases). The CDR3 runs to 16 residues. V shed 3 bases and J shed 6 bases, with 20 bases lying between them. Germline CDR1 KGHSH, CDR2 LQKENI. The CDR3 region is CASSPEGRGWSDGYTF. The CDR3 coding sequence is TGTGCCAGCTCACCGGAGGGGCGGGGTTGGTCAGATGGCTACACCTTC.

Judged by abundance, this clone is medium-sized (0.01 to 0.1%). The chain recombines TRBV6-8 with TRBJ1-1; a possible D gene is TRBD1 (6 bases). There are 13 residues in the CDR3. Germline V CDR1 and CDR2: MNHGY, SAAAGT. Trimming shortened V by 5 bases and J by 7 bases, and 14 bases separated the two germline ends. DNA for the CDR3: TGTGCCAGCAGTGCGCGGACAGTGTATGAAGCTTTCTTT. Translated: CASSARTVYEAFF.

The chain has TRBV23-1 and TRBJ2-7, with D perhaps TRBD2 (6 bases). TRBV23-1 is labeled an ORF, and its function is uncertain. The CDR3 is 13 amino acids. The V end was cut by 8 bases, the J end by 2 bases, with 13 bases between. The CDR3 sequence is CASPPLATYEQYF. The CDR3 DNA follows: TGCGCCAGCCCCCCCCTAGCGACCTACGAGCAGTACTTC.

The chain employs TRBV30 and TRBJ1-5; TRBD1 matches at 7 bases. This CDR3 has 14 amino acids. CDR1 and CDR2 (germline): GTSNPN, SVGIG (reference sequence). V was pared by 0 bases and J by 5 bases, with 4 bases of the junction left unmatched. The CDR3 loop is CAWSVTGLDQPQHF. The CDR3 DNA is TGTGCCTGGAGTGTGACAGGGCTCGATCAGCCCCAGCATTTT.

The chain joins TRBV5-1 to TRBJ2-3; D is undetermined. The CDR3 has 14 amino acids. V dropped 0 bases and J dropped 0 bases, with 5 bases sitting between them. Germline V gene sequence: CDR1 SGHRS, CDR2 YFSETQ. The CDR3 here is CASSLAQSTDTQYF. CDR3 sequence (DNA): TGCGCCAGCAGCTTGGCACAGAGCACAGATACGCAGTATTTT.

In its sample, this clone was seen a few times. The chain joins TRBV9 to TRBJ1-1; TRBD1 matches at 9 bases. Germline values: CDR1 SGDLS, CDR2 YYNGEE. Trimming took 2 bases from V and 0 from J; bases not matched to a gene: 2. CDR3 size: 15 residues. The CDR3 protein is CASSVGTGLNTEAFF. The CDR3 DNA reads TGTGCCAGCAGCGTGGGGACAGGGCTGAACACTGAAGCTTTCTTT.

By share of the sample, this clone is medium-sized. The rearrangement links TRBV11-3 to TRBJ2-1; 7 bases line up with TRBD1. V was clipped by 5 bases and J by 4 bases; unmatched bases: 5. Per the germline V gene, CDR1 is SGHNT and CDR2 is YENEEA. There are 14 residues in the CDR3. CDR3 sequence reads: CASSLGQAYNEQFF. The CDR3 nucleotides read TGTGCCAGCAGCCTTGGACAGGCATACAATGAGCAGTTCTTC.

The J gene is TRBJ1-3, the V gene TRBV6-8; 8 bases are shared with TRBD1. The CDR3 totals 18 residues. The ends lost 6 bases at V and 3 bases at J; junction bases unmatched: 16. Germline CDR1 is MNHGY and CDR2 is SAAAGT. CDR3 in amino acids: CASSLSGTGIELGNTIYF. CDR3 nucleotide sequence: TGTGCCAGCAGCCTTTCCGGGACAGGAATCGAACTTGGAAACACCATATATTTT.

The chain links TRBV30 to TRBJ1-5, with D maybe TRBD1 (6 bases). Germline CDR1 is GTSNPN and CDR2 is SVGIG (reference sequence). V lost 5 bases and J 4 bases, leaving 12 bases between the germline ends. The CDR3 spans 13 residues. CDR3 bases: TGTGCCTGGGCCGGGGGGGCGAATCAGCCCCAGCATTTT. This translates into CAWAGGANQPQHF.

This clone turned up a few times. The rearrangement uses TRBV19 and TRBJ1-3; D remains unclear. The CDR3 spans 15 residues. Germline V CDR1 and CDR2: LNHDA, SQIVND (reference sequence). Between the trimmed V and J ends, which lost 3 bases and 2 bases, there was a span of 11 bases. CDR3 sequence (DNA): TGTGCCAGTAGTATGGTCGTAGTAGCTGGAAACACCATATATTTT. Its protein is CASSMVVVAGNTIYF.

A few counts support this clone. The chain combines TRBV11-3 with TRBJ1-1, with D hard to call. CDR3 length: 15 amino acids. Germline V gives CDR1 SGHNT, CDR2 YENEEA. The V end was cut by 4 bases, the J end by 5 bases, with 17 bases between. The CDR3 sequence is CASSWTGRDGTEAFF. CDR3 DNA: TGTGCCAGCAGCTGGACTGGGAGAGATGGGACTGAAGCTTTCTTT.

The J gene is TRBJ2-3, the V gene TRBV10-2; D is ambiguous. V was cut by 6 bases and J by 2 bases, with 9 bases left in between. Germline V gene data show CDR1 as WSHSY and CDR2 as SAAADI. CDR3 size: 13 residues. The DNA of the CDR3 is TGCGCCAGCAGGTCGGGCTTCACAGATACGCAGTATTTT. It yields the protein CASRSGFTDTQYF.

This clone is categorized as medium-sized. The chain recombines TRBV6-1 with TRBJ1-3; D is ambiguous. Germline V gives CDR1 MNHNS, CDR2 SASEGT. The CDR3 sequence is 15 residues long. Trimming shortened V by 1 base and J by 1 base, and 8 bases separated the two germline ends. CDR3 sequence: CASSEEPGSGNTIYF. In DNA form, the CDR3 reads TGTGCCAGCAGTGAAGAACCGGGATCTGGAAACACCATATATTTT.

This clone showed up just a few times. The rearrangement links TRBV11-3 to TRBJ2-3; D is uncertain. The V gene's germline CDR1 is SGHNT and CDR2 YENEEA. Trimming took off 5 bases at V and 2 bases at J, with 11 bases between the two ends. CDR3 length: 14 amino acids. The CDR3 sequence is CASSPSDSTDTQYF. DNA for the CDR3: TGTGCCAGCAGCCCATCCGACTCCACAGATACGCAGTATTTT.

This clone has more than one count but fewer than ten. The CDR3 region is CASSYTSDLAGSGEKLFF. The CDR3 bases are TGTGCCAGCAGTTACACGTCCGACCTCGCCGGTTCAGGGGAAAAACTGTTTTTT. This chain joins TRBV6-7 and TRBJ1-4, with a tentative D call TRBD1 (5 bases). TRBV6-7 is marked as an open reading frame, function uncertain. This CDR3 is built from 18 residues. Trimming shortened V by 2 bases and J by 8 bases, and 24 bases separated the two germline ends.

This clone rates as medium-sized (0.01 to 0.1%). The chain combines TRBV28 with TRBJ2-7; TRBD2 matches 11 bases. CDR3 length: 15 residues. Germline CDR1 and CDR2: MDHEN and SYDVKM. V was clipped by 6 bases and J by 3 bases; unmatched bases: 7. In DNA form, the CDR3 reads TGTGCCAGCAGCCCCAGACTAGCGGGGATCTACGAGCAGTACTTC. This codes for CASSPRLAGIYEQYF.

This clone came up a few times. This chain joins TRBV11-3 and TRBJ2-2; TRBD2 agrees at 11 bases. The V gene's germline CDR1 is SGHNT and CDR2 YENEEA. The CDR3 sequence is 20 residues long. Trimming took 5 bases from V and 5 from J; bases not matched to a gene: 19. The CDR3 region has the DNA TGTGCCAGCAGCCTCAAGACTAGCGGGGTACCTTTAACGTTGACCGGGGAGCTGTTTTTT. Protein product: CASSLKTSGVPLTLTGELFF.

By sample fraction, this clone is medium-sized. The rearrangement uses TRBV11-3 and TRBJ1-3; perhaps TRBD1 as D (6 bases). The CDR3 spans 17 residues. CDR1 and CDR2 from the germline V gene are SGHNT and YENEEA. Trimming shortened V by 4 bases and J by 5 bases, and 21 bases separated the two germline ends. The CDR3 DNA follows: TGTGCCAGCAGCTCGCCCGGGACACACCACCCGCGAAACACCATATATTTT. Translation gives CASSSPGTHHPRNTIYF.

This clone was seen a few times. CDR3 region: CASSFSGQGRGSTEAFF. CDR3 DNA sequence: TGTGCCAGCAGTTTCAGTGGTCAGGGGAGGGGAAGCACTGAAGCTTTCTTT. The chain couples TRBV28 to TRBJ1-1, with D tentatively TRBD1 (6 bases). The CDR3 loop spans 17 amino acids. Germline V CDR1 and CDR2: MDHEN, SYDVKM. V shed 3 bases and J shed 4 bases, with 21 bases lying between them. The full variable domain, rest sourced from reference TRBV28 and TRBJ1-1, is DVKVTQSSRYLVKRTGEKVFLECVQDMDHENMFWYRQDPGLGLRLIYFSYDVKMKEKGDIPEGYSVSREKKERFSLILESASTNQTSMYLCASSFSGQGRGSTEAFFGQGTRLTVV.

The rearrangement links TRBV11-3 to TRBJ1-1, with D perhaps TRBD1 (5 bases). The CDR3 spans 14 residues. Trimming removed 3 bases from V and 3 bases from J, with 11 bases in between. Germline CDR1 is SGHNT and CDR2 is YENEEA. CDR3 protein: CASSLSQGYTEAFF. In DNA form, the CDR3 reads TGTGCCAGCAGCTTGAGTCAGGGATACACTGAAGCTTTCTTT.

This clone was recorded a few times. The V gene is TRBV9, the J gene TRBJ1-2, with no clear D. Germline CDR1 reads SGDLS; CDR2 reads YYNGEE. The CDR3 loop spans 12 amino acids. The V gene lost 0 bases and the J gene lost 3 bases, with 3 bases spanning the gap. The CDR3 bases are TGTGCCAGCAGCGTAGTGGACTATGGCTACACCTTC. Translation gives CASSVVDYGYTF.

CDR3 sequence reads: CASSEAGTDTQYF. The DNA of the CDR3 is TGCGCCAGCAGTGAGGCGGGGACAGATACGCAGTATTTT. The rearrangement uses TRBV10-2 and TRBJ2-3, with D possibly matching TRBD2 (6 bases). Trimming removed 2 bases from V and 3 bases from J, with 6 bases in between. Germline-derived CDR1 and CDR2 are WSHSY and SAAADI. CDR3 size: 13 residues.

The chain's CDR3 is CASRQHSGGSTDTQYF. Written as DNA, the CDR3 is TGTGCCAGCAGACAACATAGCGGGGGGAGCACAGATACGCAGTATTTT. The chain links TRBV6-8 to TRBJ2-3; 10 positions match TRBD2. V lost 6 bases, J lost 0 bases, and 6 bases stayed unmatched. This CDR3 region has 16 residues. Germline CDR1 MNHGY, CDR2 SAAAGT.

In its sample, this clone was seen a few times. One end of the junction fails to match germline, which may point to a read error. CDR3 sequence: CAISEGVEGTEAFF. Written as DNA, the CDR3 is TGTGCCATCAGTGAAGGGGTGGAAGGAACTGAAGCTTTCTTT. The gene calls are TRBV6-1 and TRBJ1-1, with D perhaps matching TRBD1 (5 bases). This CDR3 contains 14 residues. The germline CDR1 and CDR2 sequences are MNHNS and SASEGT.